The entry below gives a single TCR beta chain sequence along with its context. What it binds is not known. This sample is drawn from a study of T cells in Graves' hyperthyroidism and ophthalmopathy. Study-level findings and limits: Ophthalmopathy was model-predicted a median around seven months pre-onset.

Researchers took RNA transcripts and amplified the TCR beta CDR3 regions from them. HTBI primers drove first-round RT-PCR of the TCR CDR3. TCRdb re-called the multiplex PCR reads through MiXCR, storing one row per CDR3 protein. The repertoire includes fewer than 650,000 distinct CDR3 sequences, 12% to 15% of them detected once, and over 11% sits in the top ten. Trimming at V came to 3 bases and at J to 3 bases, leaving 8 bases not matched to a gene. Per germline, CDR1 ENHRY and CDR2 SYGVKD. The CDR3 totals 15 residues. The chain uses TRBV10-3 and TRBJ2-7, with TRBD1 matching over 7 bases. Input material: blood. The receptor was isolated from a woman aged 40 to 50 with Graves' hyperthyroidism. The CDR3 sequence: CAISDSAGGSYEQYF. The CDR3 coding sequence is TGTGCCATCAGTGATTCGGCAGGGGGTAGCTACGAGCAGTACTTC.